This T cell receptor beta chain is from a study of shared clonotypes between healthy human individuals. General study findings and limits: Sampling was confined to blood; repertoires within tissues likely differ. Large depth notwithstanding, sorted-subset sequencing proved incomplete by rarefaction.

In the case of this clone: Its antigen is not identified.

Each cell subset's genomic DNA was divided evenly among several immunoSEQ plates. Assay used: immunoSEQ multiplex PCR; TCRdb lists only in-frame clones, some missing. Among roughly 1,600,000 clones, approximately 98.5% were seen once, and the ten largest hold about 0.4%. CD4+ cells were split into CD45RA+ naive and CD45RA-negative memory subsets. J was trimmed by 6 bases and V by 8 bases; bases with no gene match: 6. The CDR3 runs 13 residues. From germline, CDR1 is SGHRS and CDR2 YFSETQ. Sequenced input: naive CD4+ T cells sorted from blood. Subset of the sample: CD45RA+ positively selected. The V call is TRBV5-1, the J call TRBJ2-7; 12 positions match TRBD2. The source is a man in his thirties or forties in good health. The CDR3, as DNA: TGCGCCAGTAGACTAGCGGGAGCGGTCGAGCAGTACTTC. Amino acid sequence: CASRLAGAVEQYF.